This T cell receptor (beta chain) is drawn from a study of T-cell memory formation after mild COVID-19. Germline V CDR1 and CDR2: LGHNA, YSLEER. This CDR3 has 12 amino acids. Deletions cut 4 bases from V and 8 bases from J, with 8 bases between. TCRdb fed the 5' RACE reads into MiXCR, producing one record per CDR3 protein. This sample carries approximately 430,000 distinct CDR3 sequences, about 25% of them seen once, and the ten largest clones take around 14%. The table lists this clonotype with many counts. The sequence derives from an adult woman who had mild COVID-19 (a few samples of this study predate the infection). Cell type and time point are not known. Sequenced sample: PBMCs or a T cell subset sorted from them (not recorded which). V gene TRBV4-3 combines with J gene TRBJ2-2; D uncertain. The CDR3 nucleotides read TGCGCCAGCAGCCCGTCGGATGGGGAGCTGTTTTTT. As protein: CASSPSDGELFF.